These T cell receptor beta chains were read from a single sample in a study of blood T cell repertoires in COVID-19. This table comes from immunoSEQ multiplex PCR, and its TCRdb copy is limited to in-frame clones, with some not included. This sample has around 100,000 clones; 69% occur once, and the top ten carry about 6.5%. The sample was peripheral blood. All receptors come from a man at least 80 years old with acute or convalescent COVID-19. CDR3s include the opening cysteine and the closing phenylalanine or tryptophan. D genes are given only for firm matches. Clone sizes are given selectively: once, few, many, or a class where the clone is expanded.

J: TRBJ1-5
V: TRBV19
size: .
D: .
DNA: TGTGCCAGCGAGGGACTGGCCCGGCCCCAGCATTTT
CDR3: CASEGLARPQHF

J: TRBJ1-2
V: TRBV10-3
size: .
D: .
DNA: TGTGCCATCAGTGAGTCAACAGGCCCAGGGGGCTACACCTTC
CDR3: CAISESTGPGGYTF

J: TRBJ2-1
V: TRBV6-1
size: .
D: TRBD2
DNA: TGTGCCAGCAGTGCCGAACCGGGACTAGAGGTTTACGAGCAGTTCTTC
CDR3: CASSAEPGLEVYEQFF

J: TRBJ1-1
V: TRBV7-9
size: .
D: TRBD1
DNA: TGTGCCAGCAGCCCAGGACAGGGAGAAACTGAAGCTTTCTTT
CDR3: CASSPGQGETEAFF

J: TRBJ1-6
V: TRBV14
size: .
D: .
DNA: TGTGCCAGCAGCCCCCTAGGGGGAAAGGGGAATTCACCCCTCCACTTT
CDR3: CASSPLGGKGNSPLHF

J: TRBJ2-1
V: TRBV14
size: .
D: TRBD1
DNA: TGTGCCAGCAGCCAGAGACAGGGGCACAATGAGCAGTTCTTC
CDR3: CASSQRQGHNEQFF

J: TRBJ2-7
V: TRBV30
size: few
D: TRBD2
DNA: TGTGCCTGGAACGCCGAGACTAGCGGGATTGGGGGCGAGCAGTACTTC
CDR3: CAWNAETSGIGGEQYF

J: TRBJ1-3
V: TRBV7-2
size: .
D: TRBD1
DNA: TGTGCCAGCAGCTGGGACAGCGCTGGAAACACCATATATTTT
CDR3: CASSWDSAGNTIYF

J: TRBJ2-3
V: TRBV5-4
size: .
D: TRBD2
DNA: TGTGCCAGCAGCTTGGAAGCGGGAGCCACAGATACGCAGTATTTT
CDR3: CASSLEAGATDTQYF

J: TRBJ2-1
V: TRBV6-6
size: .
D: TRBD1
DNA: TGTGCCAGCAGCCTGGGACAGCCCTACAATGAGCAGTTCTTC
CDR3: CASSLGQPYNEQFF

J: TRBJ2-2
V: TRBV19
size: .
D: .
DNA: TGTGCCAGCCCTGACTCTCCCGAAGAAAACACCGGGGAGCTGTTTTTT
CDR3: CASPDSPEENTGELFF